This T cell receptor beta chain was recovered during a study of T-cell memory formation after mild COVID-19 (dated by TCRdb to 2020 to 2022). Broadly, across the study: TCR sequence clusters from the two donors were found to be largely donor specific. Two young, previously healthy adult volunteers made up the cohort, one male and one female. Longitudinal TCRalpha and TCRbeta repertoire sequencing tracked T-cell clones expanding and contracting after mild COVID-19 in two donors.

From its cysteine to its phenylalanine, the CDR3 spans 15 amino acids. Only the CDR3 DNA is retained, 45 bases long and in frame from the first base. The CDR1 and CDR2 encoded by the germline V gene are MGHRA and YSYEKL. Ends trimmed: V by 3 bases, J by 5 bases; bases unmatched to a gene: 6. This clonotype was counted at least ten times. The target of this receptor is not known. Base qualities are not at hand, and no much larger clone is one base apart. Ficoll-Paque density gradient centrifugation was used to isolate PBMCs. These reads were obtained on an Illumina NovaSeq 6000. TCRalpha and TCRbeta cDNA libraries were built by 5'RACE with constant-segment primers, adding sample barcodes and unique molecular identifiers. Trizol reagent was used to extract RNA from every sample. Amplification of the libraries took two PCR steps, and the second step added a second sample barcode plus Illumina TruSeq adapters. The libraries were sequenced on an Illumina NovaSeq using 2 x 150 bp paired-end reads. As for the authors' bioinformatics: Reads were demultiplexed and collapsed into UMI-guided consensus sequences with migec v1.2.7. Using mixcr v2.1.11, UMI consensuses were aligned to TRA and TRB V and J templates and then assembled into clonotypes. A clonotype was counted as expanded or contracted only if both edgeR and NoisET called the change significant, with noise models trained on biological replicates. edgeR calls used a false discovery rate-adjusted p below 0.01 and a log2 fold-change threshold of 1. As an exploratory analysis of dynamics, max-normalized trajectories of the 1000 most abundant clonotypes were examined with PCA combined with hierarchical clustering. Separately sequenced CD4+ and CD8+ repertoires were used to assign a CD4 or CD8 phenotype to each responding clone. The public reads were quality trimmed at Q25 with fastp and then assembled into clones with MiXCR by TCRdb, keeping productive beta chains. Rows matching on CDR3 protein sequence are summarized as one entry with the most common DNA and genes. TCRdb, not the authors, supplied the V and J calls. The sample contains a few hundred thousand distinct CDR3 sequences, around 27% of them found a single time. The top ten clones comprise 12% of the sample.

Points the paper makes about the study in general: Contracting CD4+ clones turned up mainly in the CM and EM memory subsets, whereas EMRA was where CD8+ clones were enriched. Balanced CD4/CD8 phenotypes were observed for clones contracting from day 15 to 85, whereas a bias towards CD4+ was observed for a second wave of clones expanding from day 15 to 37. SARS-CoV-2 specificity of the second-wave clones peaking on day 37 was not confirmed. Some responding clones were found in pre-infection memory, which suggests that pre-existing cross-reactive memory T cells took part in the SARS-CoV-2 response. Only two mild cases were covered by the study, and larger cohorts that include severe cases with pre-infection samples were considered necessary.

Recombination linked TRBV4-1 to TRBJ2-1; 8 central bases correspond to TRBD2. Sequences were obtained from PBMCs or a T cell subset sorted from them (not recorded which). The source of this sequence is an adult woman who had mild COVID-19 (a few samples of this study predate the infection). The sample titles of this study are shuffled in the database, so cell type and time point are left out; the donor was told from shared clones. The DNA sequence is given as TGCGCCAGCAGCCACCTCGTAGCGGGGAACAATGAGCAGTTCTTC. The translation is CASSHLVAGNNEQFF.